The 15 T cell receptor beta chains given below trace back to one sample, sequenced in a study of T-cell reconstitution after alpha-beta-depleted transplantation in children. Unique molecular identifiers were built into the TCRbeta library. TCRdb re-called the PCR reads with MiXCR, one entry per CDR3 protein. There are some 590,000 distinct CDR3 sequences in the sample; about 11% occur only once, and roughly 4% lies in the top ten. Sequencing was performed on PBMCs from the stem cell graft donor, taken from the stem cell graft. The receptor source for this set is a human donor who donated a stem cell graft to a child with acute myeloid leukemia.

This clonotype was seen more than once but under ten times. This chain uses TRBV25-1 with TRBJ1-2; D perhaps matches TRBD1 (5 bases). CDR1 is MGHDK and CDR2 is SYGVNS in the germline V gene. V lost 0 bases to trimming and J lost 4 bases, with 12 bases between them. This CDR3 is 15 amino acids long. The CDR3 nucleotides read TGTGCCAGCAGTGAATATAAGGGGTCAGGCTATGGCTACACCTTC. This translates into CASSEYKGSGYGYTF.

Ten or more counts support this clonotype. The genes are TRBV27 and TRBJ2-3; no definite D call. Germline loops: CDR1 MNHEY, CDR2 SMNVEV (reference sequence). This CDR3 comprises 14 residues. V shed 3 bases and J shed 1 base, with 8 bases lying between them. The CDR3 sequence: CASSFFPGTDTQYF. In DNA form, the CDR3 reads TGTGCCAGCAGTTTTTTTCCAGGCACAGATACGCAGTATTTT.

V usage is TRBV20-1 and J usage is TRBJ2-2; tentatively, D is TRBD2 (6 bases). Deletions cut 6 bases from V and 1 base from J, with 12 bases between. The CDR3 has 14 residues. Looked up from germline, CDR1 is DFQATT and CDR2 is SNEGSKA (reference sequence). CDR3 residues: CSAPGDLNTGELFF. The CDR3 DNA sequence: TGCAGTGCCCCGGGGGATTTGAACACCGGGGAGCTGTTTTTT.

This rearrangement joins TRBV4-3 to TRBJ2-2; no clear D gene. The germline V gene has CDR1 LGHNA and CDR2 YSLEER. With 0 bases removed from V and 7 bases from J, the gap between germline ends came to 12 bases. This CDR3 contains 15 residues. CDR3 amino acids: CASSQDAVYGGELFF. In nucleotides, the CDR3 is TGCGCCAGCAGCCAAGATGCGGTCTACGGCGGGGAGCTGTTTTTT.

At least ten counts were recorded for this clonotype. The genes are TRBV5-1 and TRBJ2-1, with TRBD1 matching 10 bases. The CDR3 loop spans 16 amino acids. Losses at the gene ends were 5 bases for V and 4 bases for J; bases not matched to a gene: 9. Germline V gene data show CDR1 as SGHRS and CDR2 as YFSETQ. CDR3 loop: CASRGPGQGYYNEQFF. In nucleotides, the CDR3 is TGCGCCAGCAGGGGACCGGGACAGGGGTATTACAATGAGCAGTTCTTC.

The chain carries TRBV7-2 and TRBJ2-2; no reliable D call. V lost 4 bases and J lost 6, with 9 bases in between. The CDR3 is 13 amino acids. CDR1 SGHTA and CDR2 FQGNSA come from the germline V gene. As DNA, the CDR3 is TGTGCCAGCAGCTCCCAAGTTCCCGGGGAGCTGTTTTTT. This encodes CASSSQVPGELFF.

This clonotype was seen at least ten times. This chain uses TRBV7-2 with TRBJ2-5, with TRBD2 matching over 7 bases. CDR3 length equals 15 residues. V lost 5 bases to trimming and J lost 9 bases; unmatched junction nucleotides: 15. Germline CDR1 reads SGHTA; CDR2 reads FQGNSA. The CDR3: CASSRPSGPDAAQYF. Written as DNA, the CDR3 is TGTGCCAGCAGCCGCCCTAGCGGTCCGGATGCGGCCCAGTACTTC.

This clonotype was counted ten times or more. This sequence joins TRBV4-2 and TRBJ2-7; 7 bases match TRBD2. Germline V CDR1 and CDR2: LGHNA, YNFKEQ. The CDR3 runs 17 residues. The V and J ends lost 3 bases and 5 bases, in that order; junction bases with no gene match: 16. The CDR3 loop reads CASSHRDSRTSRHEQYF. CDR3 coding DNA: TGTGCCAGCAGCCACCGCGATTCCAGGACTAGTAGGCACGAGCAGTACTTC.

This clonotype was seen ten or more times. The chain recombines TRBV27 with TRBJ2-5; 16 nucleotides line up with TRBD2. V dropped 0 bases and J dropped 5; count of bases not matched to a gene: 6. From germline, CDR1 is MNHEY and CDR2 SMNVEV (reference sequence). The CDR3 length is 18 residues. CDR3 amino acids: CASSLSGTSGRAGETQYF. The CDR3 DNA follows: TGTGCCAGCAGTTTATCCGGGACTAGCGGGAGGGCCGGGGAGACCCAGTACTTC.

The table lists this clonotype with a few counts. The chain joins TRBV5-6 to TRBJ2-5; D perhaps matches TRBD1 (6 bases). This CDR3 is 17 amino acids long. Germline loops: CDR1 SGHDT, CDR2 YYEEEE. Trimming left V 1 base short and J 1 base short, with 17 bases between. DNA of the CDR3: TGTGCCAGCAGCTTGTATGGGATAACAGGGCTCCAAGAGACCCAGTACTTC. This codes for CASSLYGITGLQETQYF.

The rearrangement joins TRBV7-9 to TRBJ2-1; 13 bases match TRBD2. This CDR3 is built from 16 residues. With 5 bases clipped from V and 9 bases from J, the junction kept 10 bases outside the gene matches. Germline loops: CDR1 SEHNR, CDR2 FQNEAQ (reference sequence). Here the CDR3 reads CASSPLGLAGASEQFF. Written as DNA, the CDR3 is TGTGCCAGCAGCCCTTTAGGACTAGCGGGAGCGAGTGAGCAGTTCTTC.

This clonotype was seen repeatedly, ten times or more. J is TRBJ2-1 and V is TRBV6-5; 9 positions match TRBD1. The V gene's germline CDR1 is MNHEY and CDR2 SVGAGI. J was trimmed by 7 bases and V by 2 bases; bases with no gene match: 12. The CDR3 contains 17 residues. Here the CDR3 reads CASSYPGQGRASNEQFF. The CDR3 nucleotides are TGTGCCAGCAGTTACCCGGGACAGGGTAGGGCTTCGAATGAGCAGTTCTTC.

This clonotype was counted at least ten times. This rearrangement joins TRBV7-2 to TRBJ2-5; D gene ambiguous. Trimming took 5 bases from V and 4 from J, leaving 11 bases between them. The CDR3 extends over 13 amino acids. The germline gives CDR1 SGHTA, CDR2 FQGNSA. The chain's CDR3 is CASSTLGRETQYF. The CDR3 bases are TGTGCCAGCAGCACCCTAGGAAGAGAGACCCAGTACTTC.

The CDR3 region is CASSPGAGTGEETQYF. The CDR3 DNA sequence: TGTGCCAGTAGTCCCGGGGCGGGGACAGGGGAAGAGACCCAGTACTTC. J is TRBJ2-5 and V is TRBV19, with TRBD1 matching over 10 bases. Unmatched junction bases numbered 9, after V lost 5 bases and J lost 3 bases. CDR3 length: 16 residues. The V gene's germline CDR1 is LNHDA and CDR2 SQIVND (reference sequence).

This clonotype was seen a few times. V usage is TRBV6-5 and J usage is TRBJ1-1; the D is unclear. V was pared by 2 bases and J by 5 bases, with 12 bases between. The germline V gene has CDR1 MNHEY and CDR2 SVGAGI. The CDR3 is 14 amino acids. The CDR3 DNA reads as TGTGCCAGCAGTTACGGCAGTGGTAGTACTGAAGCTTTCTTT. Encoded protein: CASSYGSGSTEAFF.